This T cell receptor beta chain was identified during a study of Ad26.COV2.S vaccination and SARS-CoV-2 variants. Findings and caveats of the study: The study found similar non-spike TCR breadth in vaccine and placebo recipients. Vaccine recipients surpassed placebo recipients in spike-specific TCR breadth. Using TCR breadth and depth analyses may have led to underestimated total T cell responses. Reported post-vaccination CD8+ and CD4+ T cell responses to spike showed substantial breadth.

V was pared by 0 bases and J by 7 bases, with 11 bases of the junction left unmatched. CDR3 length: 16 residues. Germline assignment: CDR1 MNHEY and CDR2 SVGAGI. Profiling relied on immunoSEQ multiplex PCR, and the TCRdb table lists in-frame clones only, not all of them. This sample has 350,000 to 450,000 clones; approximately 90% occur once, and the top ten carry under 5%. This clone came up a few times. The antigen remains unidentified. The TCR sequence derives from a human donor who had recovered from COVID-19. This chain joins TRBV6-5 and TRBJ1-2, with TRBD1 matching over 7 bases. This material consisted of peripheral blood, taken after recovery from COVID-19. For the CDR3, the DNA is TGTGCCAGCAGTTACTCCTCACAGGGGAGATCGCGTGGCTACACCTTC. Translating it yields CASSYSSQGRSRGYTF.